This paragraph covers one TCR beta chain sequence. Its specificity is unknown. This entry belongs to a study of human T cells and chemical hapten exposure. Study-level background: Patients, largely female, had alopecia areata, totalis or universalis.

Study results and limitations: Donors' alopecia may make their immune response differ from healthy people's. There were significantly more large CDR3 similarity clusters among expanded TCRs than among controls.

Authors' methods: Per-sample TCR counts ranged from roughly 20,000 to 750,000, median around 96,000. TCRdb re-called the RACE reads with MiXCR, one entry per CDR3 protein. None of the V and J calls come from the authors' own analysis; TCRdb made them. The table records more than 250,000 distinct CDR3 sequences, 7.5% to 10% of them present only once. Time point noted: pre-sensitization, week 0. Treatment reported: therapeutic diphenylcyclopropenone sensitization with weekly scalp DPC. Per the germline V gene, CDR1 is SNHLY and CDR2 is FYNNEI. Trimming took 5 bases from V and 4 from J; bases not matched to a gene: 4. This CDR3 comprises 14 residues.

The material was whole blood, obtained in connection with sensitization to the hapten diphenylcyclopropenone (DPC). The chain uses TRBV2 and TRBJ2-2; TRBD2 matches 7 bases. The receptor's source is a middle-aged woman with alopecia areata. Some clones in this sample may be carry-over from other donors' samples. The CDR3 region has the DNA TGTGCCAGCAGTCGGCGGGAGAGCACCGGGGAGCTGTTTTTT. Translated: CASSRRESTGELFF. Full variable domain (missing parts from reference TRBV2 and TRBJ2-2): EPEVTQTPSHQVTQMGQEVILRCVPISNHLYFYWYRQILGQKVEFLVSFYNNEISEKSEIFDDQFSVERPDGSNFTLKIRSTKLEDSAMYFCASSRRESTGELFFGEGSRLTVL.